The TCR beta chain under discussion was sequenced for a study of human T cells and chemical hapten exposure. The sample's time point: pre-sensitization, week 0. Treatment given: therapeutic diphenylcyclopropenone sensitization with weekly scalp DPC. This clonotype has ten or more counts. CDR1 and CDR2 (germline): KGHSH, LQKENI. V was trimmed by 0 bases and J by 8 bases, leaving 11 bases between them. The CDR3 has 14 amino acids. A single record per CDR3 protein comes from TCRdb applying MiXCR to the RACE reads. The repertoire has 250,000 or so distinct CDR3 sequences, 8.6% of them found once; the top ten carry over 2%.

Sample: whole blood, taken in connection with sensitization to the hapten diphenylcyclopropenone (DPC). J is TRBJ1-5 and V is TRBV18; perhaps TRBD1 as D (6 bases). This receptor was identified in a middle-aged woman with alopecia areata. Some clones in this sample may be carry-over from other donors' samples. This chain's CDR3 is CASSPPGHEKPQHF. DNA of the CDR3: TGTGCCAGCTCACCACCGGGACACGAGAAGCCCCAGCATTTT.